This record looks at one T cell receptor (beta chain) sequence and its context. This clonotype was counted at least ten times. Its antigen is currently not known. No base quality information exists; no much larger clone differs at one position. As encoded in the germline V gene, CDR1 is ENHRY while CDR2 is SYGVKD. The V end gives up 3 bases and the J end 9 bases, leaving 11 bases in the junction not matched to a gene. From the cysteine up to the phenylalanine, the CDR3 has a length of 16 residues. The sequence is cut down to CDR3 DNA, 48 bases in frame from base 1. Stable Graves' hyperthyroidism was defined as the absence of progression to ophthalmopathy over 18 months of follow-up. Hyperthyroidism patients were newly diagnosed, with disease duration under 2 months, and aged 18 to 65 years. Exclusion was applied to patients with uncontrolled infections, other autoimmune diseases, pregnancy or lactation. Diagnoses were established on the basis of clinical symptoms, serum thyroxine and TRAb, thyroid ultrasound, and orbital computed tomography. Ficoll-Paque density gradient centrifugation was used to isolate PBMCs from 8 to 10 ml of fresh peripheral blood. Total RNA was extracted using Trizol reagent, and RNA quality was assessed on an Agilent 2100 Bioanalyzer.

This sample is drawn from a study of T cells in Graves' hyperthyroidism and ophthalmopathy (dated by TCRdb to about 2019). Looking at the study overall: Peripheral blood samples were taken at initial diagnosis, before any treatment was given. According to the paper, TCR Vbeta CDR3 sequencing was carried out on some 140 peripheral blood samples, which came from about 45 ophthalmopathy, under 80 hyperthyroidism and 17 progressor patients. Prospective prediction of ophthalmopathy was tested in an independent validation cohort of some 19 hyperthyroidism patients and 15 to 17 patients who later progressed to ophthalmopathy. The study also compared thyroid tissue and blood T-cell repertoires from several Graves' hyperthyroidism patients. The approximately 90 discovery patients were randomly split 7:3 into training and test sets. Once sampling was done, hyperthyroidism patients were given methimazole at a starting dose of 30 mg daily, whereas ophthalmopathy patients were given high-dose intravenous methylprednisolone. To identify TCR V-J signatures that set the groups apart, the researchers used a discovery cohort of roughly 100 patients, made up of fewer than 50 with Graves' ophthalmopathy and 57 with stable Graves' hyperthyroidism.

Overall study results and their limits: Most expanded thyroid clonotypes (frequency above 0.001) were also found in blood, which suggests that blood repertoires may mirror thyroid immune responses. In validation, progression to ophthalmopathy was predicted by the model with nearly 71% sensitivity and roughly 76% specificity, a median of about 6 months before onset. In cross-validation, a model built on a 13 V-J signature told ophthalmopathy apart from stable hyperthyroidism with approximately 90% sensitivity and roughly 81% specificity, and in testing the same model reached 80%/75%. No statistical method was used to set the sample size in advance, and investigators knew the group allocation.

The TCR beta CDR3 regions were amplified from RNA transcripts. For the first round of RT-PCR on the TCR CDR3, the HTBI primer set was used together with the Qiagen OneStep RT-PCR kit. Libraries were constructed in a second round of multiplex PCR, after which size selection and purification were performed. Sequencing of the libraries was done on an Illumina HiSeq2000 using paired-end 100 bp reads. In the source study's methods: SOAPnuke was used to process the raw data, removing reads that contained adapters or uncalled bases, had a mean Phred below 15, or lacked an exact match to the constant primer or identifier. COPE v1.2.5 was used to merge the high-quality paired reads, and each unique nucleotide sequence was defined as a clonotype. MiTCR v1.1 was used to align clonotypes to the IMGT TRBV, TRBD and TRBJ reference segments. Only V-J combinations with frequency above 0.0001, covering about 99% of repertoires, were analysed. A TCS score was defined as the ratio between F50 (clonal expansion) and ExV (chaos), using BLOSUM62-based TCRdist between CDR3 peptides within each V-J. Welch's t-statistics and random forest reduced some 510 V-J features to 10 to 15, which were used in a naive Bayes classifier (R e1071). In TCRdb, the public reads were trimmed at Q25 with fastp and aligned with MiXCR, with productive beta chains retained. Merged by CDR3 protein, the rows form single entries marked with the most common genes and DNA. Here the V and J calls rest on TCRdb's processing, not on the authors' analysis. This sample is represented by hundreds of thousands of distinct CDR3 sequences; about a sixth of them were singletons. Roughly 7.4% of the sample comes from the top ten.

The clonotype originates from a woman in her late teens or twenties with Graves' hyperthyroidism. The sequenced sample was blood. Here the chain combines TRBV10-3 and TRBJ1-5, and 10 junction bases match TRBD1. The nucleotide sequence reads TGTGCCATCAGTGAACTCCGACAGGGGGCAGGGGGGCCCCAGCATTTT. This encodes CAISELRQGAGGPQHF.